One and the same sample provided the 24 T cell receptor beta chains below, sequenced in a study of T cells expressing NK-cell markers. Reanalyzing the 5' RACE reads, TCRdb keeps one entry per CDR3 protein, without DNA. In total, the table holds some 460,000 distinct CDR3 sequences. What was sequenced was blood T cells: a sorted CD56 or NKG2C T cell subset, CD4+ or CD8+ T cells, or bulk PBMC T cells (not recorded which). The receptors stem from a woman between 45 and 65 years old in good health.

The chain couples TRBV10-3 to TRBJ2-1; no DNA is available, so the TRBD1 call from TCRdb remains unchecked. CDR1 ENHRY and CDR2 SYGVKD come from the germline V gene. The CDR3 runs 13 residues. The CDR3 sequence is CATQGGAVDEQFF.

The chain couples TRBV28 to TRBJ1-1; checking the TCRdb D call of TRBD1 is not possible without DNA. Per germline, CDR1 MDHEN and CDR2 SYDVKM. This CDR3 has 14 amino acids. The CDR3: CASTTGGMNTEAFF.

Here the CDR3 reads CASRPWGGQGNTEAFF. The J gene is TRBJ1-1, the V gene TRBV27; TCRdb picks TRBD1, but there is no DNA to check that call. The CDR3 consists of 16 residues. Germline V gene lookup returns CDR1 MNHEY and CDR2 SMNVEV (reference sequence).

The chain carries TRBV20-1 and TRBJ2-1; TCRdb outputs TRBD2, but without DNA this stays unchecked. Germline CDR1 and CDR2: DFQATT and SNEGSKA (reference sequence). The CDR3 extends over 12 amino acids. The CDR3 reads CSASLVGNEQFF.

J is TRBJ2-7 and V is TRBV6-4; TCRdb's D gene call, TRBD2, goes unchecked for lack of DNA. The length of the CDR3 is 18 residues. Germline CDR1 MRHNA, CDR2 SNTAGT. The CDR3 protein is CASSDPPPKSGVSYEQYF.

CDR3 residues: CATGGTSGEDYEQYF. The chain has TRBV24-1 and TRBJ2-7; TCRdb's D call, TRBD2, is unchecked because there is no DNA. The CDR3 is made up of 15 amino acids. Germline CDR1 KGHDR, CDR2 SFDVKD.

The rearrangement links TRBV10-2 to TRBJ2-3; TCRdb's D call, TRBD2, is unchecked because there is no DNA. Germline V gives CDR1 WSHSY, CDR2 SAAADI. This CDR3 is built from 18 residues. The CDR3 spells CAISRSTSGRGSTDTQYF.

CDR3 loop: CSGQADLYGYTF. The chain combines TRBV20-1 with TRBJ1-2. Germline CDR1 and CDR2: DFQATT and SNEGSKA (reference sequence). This CDR3 is 12 amino acids long.

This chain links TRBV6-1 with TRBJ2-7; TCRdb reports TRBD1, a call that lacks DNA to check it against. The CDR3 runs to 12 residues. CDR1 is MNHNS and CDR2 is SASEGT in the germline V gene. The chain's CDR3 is CASGGAFYEQYF.

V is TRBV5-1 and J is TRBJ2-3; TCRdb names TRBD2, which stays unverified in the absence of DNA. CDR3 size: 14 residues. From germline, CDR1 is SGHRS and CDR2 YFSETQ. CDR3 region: CASRLAGEGDTQYF.

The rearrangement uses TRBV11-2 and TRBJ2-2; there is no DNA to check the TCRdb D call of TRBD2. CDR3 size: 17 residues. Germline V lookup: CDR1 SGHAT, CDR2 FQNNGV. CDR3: CASSLGAGGSNTGELFF.

CDR3 in amino acids: CSARDRQGYNEQFF. The rearrangement joins TRBV20-1 to TRBJ2-1; with no DNA, the TCRdb D assignment of TRBD1 cannot be verified. In germline, CDR1 is DFQATT, CDR2 SNEGSKA (reference sequence). The CDR3 has 14 residues.

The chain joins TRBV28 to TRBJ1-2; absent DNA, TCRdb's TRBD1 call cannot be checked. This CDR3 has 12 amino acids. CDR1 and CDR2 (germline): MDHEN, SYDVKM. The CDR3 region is CASSQQGFGYTF.

CDR3 amino acids: CATSDPGASGEKLFF. The chain employs TRBV24-1 and TRBJ1-4; TCRdb returns TRBD1, unconfirmable since there is no DNA. The CDR3 is made up of 15 amino acids. The germline CDR1 and CDR2 sequences are KGHDR and SFDVKD.

The CDR3 sequence: CASSLGTSGRIFNLDEQFF. J is TRBJ2-1 and V is TRBV11-2; the TRBD2 assignment by TCRdb is unverifiable without DNA. Germline-derived CDR1 and CDR2 are SGHAT and FQNNGV. CDR3 length equals 19 residues.

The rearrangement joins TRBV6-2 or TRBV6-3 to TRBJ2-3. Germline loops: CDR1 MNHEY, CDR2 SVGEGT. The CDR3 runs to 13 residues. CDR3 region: CASSYDERNTQYF.

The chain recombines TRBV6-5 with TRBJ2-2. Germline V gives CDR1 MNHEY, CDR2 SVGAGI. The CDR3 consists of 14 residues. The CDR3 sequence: CASSRYGYIGELFF.

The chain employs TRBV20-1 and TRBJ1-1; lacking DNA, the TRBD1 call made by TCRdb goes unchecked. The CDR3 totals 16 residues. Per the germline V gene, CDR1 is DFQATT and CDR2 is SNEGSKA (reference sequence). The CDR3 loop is CSATGASTGMNTEAFF.

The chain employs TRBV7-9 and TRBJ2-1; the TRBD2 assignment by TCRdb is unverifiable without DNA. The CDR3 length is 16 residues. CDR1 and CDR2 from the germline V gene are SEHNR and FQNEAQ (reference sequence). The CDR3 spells CASSLVIGTIWPEQFF.

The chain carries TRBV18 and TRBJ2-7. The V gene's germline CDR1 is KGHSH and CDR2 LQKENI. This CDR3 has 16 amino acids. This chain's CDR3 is CASSYQPWRELHEQYF.

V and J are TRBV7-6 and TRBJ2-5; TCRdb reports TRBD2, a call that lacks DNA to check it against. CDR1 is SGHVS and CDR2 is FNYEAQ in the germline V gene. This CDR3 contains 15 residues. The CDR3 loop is CASSLGGGVVETQYF. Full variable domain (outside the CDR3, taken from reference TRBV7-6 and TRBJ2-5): GAGVSQSPRYKVTKRGQDVALRCDPISGHVSLYWYRQALGQGPEFLTYFNYEAQQDKSGLPNDRFSAERPEGSISTLTIQRTEQRDSAMYRCASSLGGGVVETQYFGPGTRLLVL.

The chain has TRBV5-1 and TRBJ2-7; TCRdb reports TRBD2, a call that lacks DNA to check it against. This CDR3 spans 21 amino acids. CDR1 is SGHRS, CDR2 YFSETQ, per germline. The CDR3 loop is CASRLLALPSGSLPSSYEQYF. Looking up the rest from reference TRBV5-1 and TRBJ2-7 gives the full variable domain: KAGVTQTPRYLIKTRGQQVTLSCSPISGHRSVSWYQQTPGQGLQFLFEYFSETQRNKGNFPGRFSGRQFSNSRSEMNVSTLELGDSALYLCASRLLALPSGSLPSSYEQYFGPGTRLTVT.

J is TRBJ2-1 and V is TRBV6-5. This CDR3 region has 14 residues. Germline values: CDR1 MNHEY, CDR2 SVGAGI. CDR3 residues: CASSWRDNYNEQFF.

This CDR3 reads CSALEEASSGELFF. V is TRBV20-1 and J is TRBJ2-2; TCRdb's D call of TRBD2 is untestable without DNA. In germline, CDR1 is DFQATT, CDR2 SNEGSKA (reference sequence). The CDR3 contains 14 residues.